This entry lists 11 T cell receptor beta chains sequenced from one sample in a study of shared clonotypes between healthy human individuals. Measured with immunoSEQ multiplex PCR; TCRdb has only the in-frame clones, and not every one. The repertoire holds about 1.1 million clones, with 78% as singletons. What was sequenced was memory CD4+ T cells from PBMCs. As to subset: CD45RA-negative fraction. Receptors were obtained from a young man in good health. Some clones in this sample may be carry-over from other donors' samples.

The rearrangement joins TRBV28 to TRBJ2-7, with D maybe TRBD1 (5 bases). Germline V gene sequence: CDR1 MDHEN, CDR2 SYDVKM. CDR3 length: 12 amino acids. V was shortened by 3 bases and J by 6 bases, with 9 bases between the two germline ends. The CDR3 region has the DNA TGTGCCAGCAGTTTCTCAGGGTTCGAGCAGTACTTC. Protein sequence: CASSFSGFEQYF.

The genes are TRBV10-3 and TRBJ2-3; tentative D call: TRBD1 (6 bases). V was trimmed by 3 bases and J by 2 bases, leaving 12 bases between them. The V gene's germline CDR1 is ENHRY and CDR2 SYGVKD. The CDR3 sequence is 15 residues long. This chain's CDR3 is CAISDPGVSTDTQYF. The CDR3, as DNA: TGTGCCATCAGTGATCCAGGGGTATCCACAGATACGCAGTATTTT.

V gene TRBV19 combines with J gene TRBJ2-5; a weak D match, TRBD2 (5 bases). Per germline, CDR1 LNHDA and CDR2 SQIVND (reference sequence). This CDR3 comprises 14 residues. V lost 6 bases and J 4 bases, leaving 15 bases between the germline ends. CDR3 DNA: TGTGCCAGTAGCCCGGGATCCATGCGAGAGACCCAGTACTTC. Its protein product is CASSPGSMRETQYF.

The rearrangement uses TRBV19 and TRBJ1-2, with unresolved D. CDR3 length: 13 residues. Germline V gives CDR1 LNHDA, CDR2 SQIVND (reference sequence). Trimming left V 5 bases short and J 4 bases short, with 11 bases between. This CDR3 reads CASSFGRSYGYTF. DNA of the CDR3: TGTGCCAGTAGTTTCGGACGCAGCTATGGCTACACCTTC.

The chain has TRBV5-1 and TRBJ1-1; a possible D gene is TRBD1 (5 bases). The germline V and J ends were trimmed by 0 bases and 3 bases, with 12 bases remaining between them. CDR3 length: 15 residues. Germline loops: CDR1 SGHRS, CDR2 YFSETQ. The CDR3 sequence: CASSLAAGRHTEAFF. The CDR3 bases are TGCGCCAGCAGCTTGGCCGCAGGGCGCCACACTGAAGCTTTCTTT.

The chain recombines TRBV10-3 with TRBJ1-1; D remains unclear. With 3 bases removed from V and 0 bases from J, the gap between germline ends came to 8 bases. CDR1 is ENHRY, CDR2 SYGVKD, per germline. The CDR3 contains 14 residues. The DNA for the CDR3 is TGTGCCATCAGTGAACGGAACTTGAACACTGAAGCTTTCTTT. Amino acid sequence: CAISERNLNTEAFF.

This chain connects TRBV27 to TRBJ1-2; 7 bases fit TRBD1. The V gene's germline CDR1 is MNHEY and CDR2 SMNVEV (reference sequence). V lost 5 bases, J lost 8 bases, and 17 bases stayed unmatched. The CDR3 runs 16 residues. The CDR3 DNA is TGTGCCAGCAGTCCGACCCCATCGACAGGGCTTGGCGGCTACACCTTC. It is translated as CASSPTPSTGLGGYTF.

The chain uses TRBV10-3 and TRBJ2-2; 15 bases line up with TRBD2. V dropped 4 bases and J dropped 7; count of bases not matched to a gene: 10. Germline assignment: CDR1 ENHRY and CDR2 SYGVKD. The CDR3 is 18 amino acids. The CDR3: CAISAGLAGGQVYGELFF. The DNA for the CDR3 is TGTGCCATCAGTGCAGGACTAGCGGGAGGGCAGGTTTACGGGGAGCTGTTTTTT.

In regard to this clone: The sample carries other DNA sequences with the same CDR3. The chain carries TRBV5-1 and TRBJ2-2, with D possibly TRBD1 on 5 matching bases. Germline assignment: CDR1 SGHRS and CDR2 YFSETQ. The CDR3 runs to 15 residues. The V and J ends lost 4 bases and 1 base respectively, with 11 bases between them. CDR3 amino acids: CASSLDRGNTGELFF. CDR3 DNA: TGCGCCAGCAGCCTCGACAGAGGGAACACCGGGGAGCTGTTTTTT.

This clone was detected only once. The chain combines TRBV30 with TRBJ2-5; D gene uncertain. There are 11 residues in the CDR3. The V end lost 0 bases, the J end lost 4 bases, and 3 bases lay between the germline ends. Germline CDR1 is GTSNPN and CDR2 is SVGIG (reference sequence). The CDR3 loop reads CAWSVVETQYF. The CDR3 DNA reads TGTGCCTGGAGTGTAGTAGAGACCCAGTACTTC.

The chain combines TRBV7-2 with TRBJ1-1; no firm D call. V lost 1 base and J lost 1, with 10 bases in between. Germline V lookup: CDR1 SGHTA, CDR2 FQGNSA. The CDR3 runs 15 residues. CDR3 protein: CASSLEHGPNTEAFF. In DNA form, the CDR3 reads TGTGCCAGCAGCTTAGAGCACGGTCCGAACACTGAAGCTTTCTTT.